This T cell receptor beta chain was recovered during a study of blood T cells in healthy people across ages. Study-level findings and limits: A conclusive naive versus antigen-experienced comparison was prevented by the unsorted PBMCs. A roughly linear fall in TCR beta diversity per million T cells was seen with increasing age. It was found that TCR beta diversity correlated strongly with the percentage of naive T cells.

Per the germline V gene, CDR1 is SGHRS and CDR2 is YFSETQ. With 5 bases removed from V and 1 base from J, the gap between germline ends came to 13 bases. This CDR3 region has 16 residues. A sample-barcoded 5' primer and a J-beta primer mix were used in a second PCR of about 7 to 11 cycles. MiXCR, run by TCRdb on the 5' RACE reads, gives a single entry per CDR3 protein. The sample has fewer than 2,000,000 distinct CDR3 sequences; approximately 40% are singletons. On this clonotype itself: Its antigen is not known.

The people who gave samples were healthy Caucasians from Russia, aged roughly 6 to 100. The chain recombines TRBV5-1 with TRBJ1-6; D remains ambiguous. Material for sequencing was blood. This TCR was sampled from a human donor in good health. Written as DNA, the CDR3 is TGCGCCAGCAGACCTAAGTCCGGTTCCTATAATTCACCCCTCCACTTT. Translation gives CASRPKSGSYNSPLHF.